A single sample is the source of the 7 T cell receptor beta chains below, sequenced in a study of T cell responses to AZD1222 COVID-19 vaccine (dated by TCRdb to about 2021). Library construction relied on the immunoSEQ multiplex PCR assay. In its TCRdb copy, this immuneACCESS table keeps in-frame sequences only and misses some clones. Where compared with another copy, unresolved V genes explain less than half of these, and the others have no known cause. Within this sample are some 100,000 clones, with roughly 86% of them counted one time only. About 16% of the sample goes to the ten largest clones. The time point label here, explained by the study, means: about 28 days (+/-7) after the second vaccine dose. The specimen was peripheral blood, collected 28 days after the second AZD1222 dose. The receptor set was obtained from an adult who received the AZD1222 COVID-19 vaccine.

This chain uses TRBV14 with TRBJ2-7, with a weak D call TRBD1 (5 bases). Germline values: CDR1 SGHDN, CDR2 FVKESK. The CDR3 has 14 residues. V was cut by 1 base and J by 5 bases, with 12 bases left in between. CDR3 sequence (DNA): TGTGCCAGCAGCCAAGCGATGGGGCAAAACGAGCAGTACTTC. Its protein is CASSQAMGQNEQYF.

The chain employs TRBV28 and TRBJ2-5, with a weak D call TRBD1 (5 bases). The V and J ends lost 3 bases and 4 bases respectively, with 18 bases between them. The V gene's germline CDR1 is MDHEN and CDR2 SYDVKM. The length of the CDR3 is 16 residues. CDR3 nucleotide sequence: TGTGCCAGCAGTTTCACCCGGACACCCATTCGAGAGACCCAGTACTTC. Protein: CASSFTRTPIRETQYF.

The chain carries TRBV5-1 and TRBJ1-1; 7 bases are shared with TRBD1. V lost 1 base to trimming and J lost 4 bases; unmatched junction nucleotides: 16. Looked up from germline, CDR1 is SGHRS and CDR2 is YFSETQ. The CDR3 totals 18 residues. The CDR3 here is CASSLRGPTGMGSTEAFF. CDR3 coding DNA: TGCGCCAGCAGCTTGAGAGGGCCGACAGGGATGGGGAGCACTGAAGCTTTCTTT. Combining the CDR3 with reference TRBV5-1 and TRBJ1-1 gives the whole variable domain KAGVTQTPRYLIKTRGQQVTLSCSPISGHRSVSWYQQTPGQGLQFLFEYFSETQRNKGNFPGRFSGRQFSNSRSEMNVSTLELGDSALYLCASSLRGPTGMGSTEAFFGQGTRLTVV.

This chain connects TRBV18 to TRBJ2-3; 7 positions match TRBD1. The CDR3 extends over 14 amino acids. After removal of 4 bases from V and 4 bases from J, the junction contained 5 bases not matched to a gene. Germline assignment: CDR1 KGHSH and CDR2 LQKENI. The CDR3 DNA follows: TGTGCCAGCTCACAAGACAGGGTAGCAGATACGCAGTATTTT. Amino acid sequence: CASSQDRVADTQYF.

CDR3 protein: CASSQIGQGGETQYF. In DNA, the CDR3 is TGCGCCAGCAGTCAGATTGGACAGGGCGGAGAGACCCAGTACTTC. The chain couples TRBV4-3 to TRBJ2-5, with TRBD1 matching over 8 bases. Unmatched junction bases numbered 10, after V lost 6 bases and J lost 4 bases. CDR1 is LGHNA and CDR2 is YSLEER in the germline V gene. The length of the CDR3 is 15 residues.

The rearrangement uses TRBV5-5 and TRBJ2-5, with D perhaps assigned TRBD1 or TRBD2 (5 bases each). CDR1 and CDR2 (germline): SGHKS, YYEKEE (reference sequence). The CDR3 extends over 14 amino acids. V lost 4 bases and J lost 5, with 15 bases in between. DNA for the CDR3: TGTGCCAGCAGCATCGACTGGGGGAAGGAGACCCAGTACTTC. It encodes CASSIDWGKETQYF.

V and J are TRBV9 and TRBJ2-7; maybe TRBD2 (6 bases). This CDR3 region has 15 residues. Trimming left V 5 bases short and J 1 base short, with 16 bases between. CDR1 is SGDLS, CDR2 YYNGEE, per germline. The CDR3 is CASSLNPSESYEQYF. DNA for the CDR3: TGTGCCAGCAGTCTAAACCCTAGCGAGTCCTACGAGCAGTACTTC.